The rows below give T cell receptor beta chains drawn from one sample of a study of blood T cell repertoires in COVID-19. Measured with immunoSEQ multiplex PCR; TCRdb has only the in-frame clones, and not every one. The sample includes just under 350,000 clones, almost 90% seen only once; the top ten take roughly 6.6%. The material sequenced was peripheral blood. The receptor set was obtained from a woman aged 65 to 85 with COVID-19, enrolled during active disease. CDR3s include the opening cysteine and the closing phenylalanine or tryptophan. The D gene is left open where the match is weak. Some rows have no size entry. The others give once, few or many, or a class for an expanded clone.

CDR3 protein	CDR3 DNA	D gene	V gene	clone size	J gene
CASSQEYGRSDTEAFF	TGCGCCAGCAGCCAAGAGTACGGCAGGTCGGACACTGAAGCTTTCTTT	-	TRBV4-3	-	TRBJ1-1
CASSLKETQYF	TGTGCCAGCAGCCTTAAAGAGACCCAGTACTTC	-	TRBV7-2	-	TRBJ2-5
CASSTRYNEQFF	TGTGCCAGTAGTACTCGGTACAATGAGCAGTTCTTC	-	TRBV19	-	TRBJ2-1
CASSRSRFFGGYGYTF	TGTGCCAGTAGTAGATCTCGGTTTTTCGGGGGCTATGGCTACACCTTC	-	TRBV19	-	TRBJ1-2
CASSFQGAYGYTF	TGCGCCAGCAGCTTCCAGGGGGCATATGGCTACACCTTC	TRBD1	TRBV5-1	-	TRBJ1-2
CASSQGRHTEAFF	TGTGCCAGCAGCCAAGGGAGACACACTGAAGCTTTCTTT	-	TRBV11-2	once	TRBJ1-1
CASSSNSGNTIYF	TGTGCCAGCAGCTCTAACTCTGGAAACACCATATATTTT	-	TRBV6-6	few	TRBJ1-3
CATATIRDSGNTIYF	TGTGCCACCGCAACAATCCGGGACTCTGGAAACACCATATATTTT	-	TRBV19	-	TRBJ1-3
CATSDTTGGRTGELFF	TGTGCCACCAGTGATACAACAGGGGGGCGGACCGGGGAGCTGTTTTTT	TRBD1	TRBV24-1	-	TRBJ2-2
CASSWDSSYEQYF	TGCGCCAGCAGCTGGGACTCCTCCTACGAGCAGTACTTC	-	TRBV5-1	-	TRBJ2-7
CASTSAGGRAFF	TGTGCCAGCACGTCGGCAGGGGGACGGGCTTTCTTT	TRBD1	TRBV25-1	once	TRBJ1-1
CASSPMEFRDSSYNSPLHF	TGTGCCAGCAGCCCTATGGAGTTCCGGGACAGCTCCTATAATTCACCCCTCCACTTT	TRBD1	TRBV27	-	TRBJ1-6
CASSRGGANYGYTF	TGTGCCAGCAGCCGAGGTGGTGCTAACTATGGCTACACCTTC	-	TRBV14	-	TRBJ1-2
CASSFEGAVGDGYTF	TGCGCCAGCAGCTTTGAGGGGGCAGTGGGTGATGGCTACACCTTC	TRBD1	TRBV5-1	-	TRBJ1-2
CAWTQRETQYF	TGTGCCTGGACACAGCGGGAGACCCAGTACTTC	-	TRBV30	-	TRBJ2-5
CASSTDILGYEQYF	TGTGCCAGTAGTACGGACATTCTAGGCTACGAGCAGTACTTC	-	TRBV19	-	TRBJ2-7
CASSPVRGLKGTEAFF	TGTGCCAGCTCACCAGTGAGGGGGCTTAAGGGCACTGAAGCTTTCTTT	TRBD1	TRBV18	few	TRBJ1-1
CATSDPGTGVNEQFF	TGTGCCACCAGTGACCCCGGGACAGGAGTCAATGAGCAGTTCTTC	TRBD1	TRBV24-1	once	TRBJ2-1
CASSQALSGGVQETQYF	TGCGCCAGCAGCCAAGCTCTTAGCGGGGGCGTACAAGAGACCCAGTACTTC	TRBD2	TRBV4-1	few	TRBJ2-5
CASSQGLEGTEAFF	TGTGCCAGCAGCCAAGGATTGGAGGGCACTGAAGCTTTCTTT	-	TRBV3-1/TRBV3-2	once	TRBJ1-1
CASSPGGRAYEQYF	TGTGCCAGCAGCCCAGGGGGCAGAGCCTACGAGCAGTACTTC	TRBD1	TRBV9	-	TRBJ2-7
CASSRTLTENTEAFF	TGTGCCAGCAGCCGGACGCTGACAGAAAACACTGAAGCTTTCTTT	-	TRBV3-1/TRBV3-2	many	TRBJ1-1
CASSQSLTGSYGYTF	TGCGCCAGCAGCCAGTCTTTGACAGGGAGCTACGGCTACACCTTC	TRBD1	TRBV4-1	-	TRBJ1-2
CASSKVGQGIYSPLHF	-	-	TRBV21-1	-	TRBJ1-6
CASGLGQGASGNTIYF	TGTGCTAGTGGCTTGGGACAGGGGGCTTCCGGAAACACCATATATTTT	TRBD1	TRBV12-5	-	TRBJ1-3
CASSPQTINTEAFF	TGTGCCAGCAGCCCGCAAACAATTAACACTGAAGCTTTCTTT	-	TRBV7-2	-	TRBJ1-1
CASSLSGANYGYTF	TGTGCCAGCAGTCTTTCAGGGGCTAACTATGGCTACACCTTC	-	TRBV6-5	-	TRBJ1-2
CASSHLDHRLARLGNTIYF	TGCGCCAGCAGCCACCTCGATCACAGGCTTGCCCGGCTTGGAAACACCATATATTTT	-	TRBV4-1	once	TRBJ1-3
CARSFNEAQFSPEAFF	TGTGCCAGAAGCTTTAACGAGGCCCAATTCTCCCCTGAAGCTTTCTTT	-	TRBV5-3	-	TRBJ1-1
CASSPTLDPYEQYF	TGTGCCAGCTCACCAACCCTAGACCCCTACGAGCAGTACTTC	-	TRBV18	-	TRBJ2-7
CATSDPGLAVSGGELFF	TGTGCCACCAGTGACCCGGGACTAGCTGTTTCGGGGGGGGAGCTGTTTTTT	TRBD2	TRBV24-1	-	TRBJ2-2
CAWSYGQAQETQYF	TGTGCCTGGAGTTACGGACAGGCCCAAGAGACCCAGTACTTC	TRBD1	TRBV30	once	TRBJ2-5
CASRDRGGQPQHF	TGTGCCAGCAGGGACAGGGGTGGTCAGCCCCAGCATTTT	TRBD1	TRBV28	few	TRBJ1-5
CASSLGGGGELFF	TGTGCCAGCAGTTTAGGCGGTGGCGGGGAGCTGTTTTTT	-	TRBV12-3/TRBV12-4	-	TRBJ2-2
CASWRTGSTEAFF	TGTGCCAGCTGGCGGACAGGGAGCACTGAAGCTTTCTTT	TRBD1	TRBV27	few	TRBJ1-1
CASSSGGPEAFF	TGTGCCAGCAGCTCTGGGGGCCCTGAAGCTTTCTTT	-	TRBV7-9	-	TRBJ1-1
CASLGTIRNEQFF	TGTGCCAGCTTGGGGACTATCCGCAATGAGCAGTTCTTC	TRBD2	TRBV2	once	TRBJ2-1
CASSAGPWGYTF	TGTGCCAGCAGTGCGGGGCCCTGGGGCTACACCTTC	-	TRBV28	-	TRBJ1-2
CSVESGTGDSYEQYF	TGCAGCGTTGAATCCGGGACAGGGGATTCCTACGAGCAGTACTTC	TRBD1	TRBV29-1	-	TRBJ2-7
CASSLGTGGDEQFF	TGTGCCAGCAGTCTCGGGACAGGCGGAGATGAGCAGTTCTTC	TRBD1	TRBV27	once	TRBJ2-1
CASSPRQTGNTEAFF	TGTGCCAGCTCACCACGACAGACTGGGAACACTGAAGCTTTCTTT	-	TRBV18	-	TRBJ1-1
CASSPSQGQAFF	TGTGCCAGCAGCCCATCGCAGGGGCAAGCTTTCTTT	-	TRBV3-1/TRBV3-2	-	TRBJ1-1